The 5 T cell receptor beta chains presented below share a single source sample, sequenced in a study of shared clonotypes between healthy human individuals. Measured with immunoSEQ multiplex PCR; TCRdb has only the in-frame clones, and not every one. Of some 980,000 clones in the sample, 70% to 85% were seen once. The sequenced material came from memory CD4+ T cells sorted from blood. This sample's subset: CD45RA-negative fraction. Every receptor here comes from a man between 18 and 29 years old in good health.

This clone was recorded a few times. This sequence joins TRBV19 and TRBJ1-5; D call uncertain. Per the germline V gene, CDR1 is LNHDA and CDR2 is SQIVND (reference sequence). This CDR3 is 15 amino acids long. Trimming removed 5 bases at V and 0 bases at J, with 11 bases between. CDR3 residues: CASSPWVNSNQPQHF. CDR3 nucleotide sequence: TGTGCCAGTAGTCCTTGGGTGAATAGCAATCAGCCCCAGCATTTT.

This clone showed up just a few times. This chain uses TRBV18 with TRBJ1-6, with a tentative D call TRBD1 (5 bases). V lost 3 bases, J lost 6 bases, and 12 bases lay in between. The CDR3 is made up of 15 amino acids. Germline V CDR1 and CDR2: KGHSH, LQKENI. CDR3 nucleotide sequence: TGTGCCAGCTCACCCTTCGACAGCCTTAATTCACCCCTCCACTTT. This translates into CASSPFDSLNSPLHF.

The chain uses TRBV30 and TRBJ1-4; no clear D. V lost 1 base and J 8 bases, leaving 11 bases between the germline ends. CDR1 and CDR2 (germline): GTSNPN, SVGIG (reference sequence). CDR3 length: 13 residues. Here the CDR3 reads CAWSGEVKEKLFF. CDR3 nucleotide sequence: TGTGCCTGGAGTGGGGAGGTTAAAGAAAAACTGTTTTTT.

The V and J genes are TRBV7-2 and TRBJ1-5; no clear D gene. The CDR3 runs 14 residues. The germline V gene encodes CDR1 SGHTA and CDR2 FQGNSA. V gave up 5 bases and J gave up 5 bases, with 13 bases separating them. CDR3 nucleotide sequence: TGTGCCAGCAGCCGAGAGGGAGTTTATCAGCCCCAGCATTTT. It encodes CASSREGVYQPQHF. The full variable domain, with the rest looked up from reference TRBV7-2 and TRBJ1-5, is GAGVSQSPSNKVTEKGKDVELRCDPISGHTALYWYRQSLGQGLEFLIYFQGNSAPDKSGLPSDRFSAERTGGSVSTLTIQRTQQEDSAVYLCASSREGVYQPQHFGDGTRLSIL.

This clone was seen a handful of times. This chain joins TRBV5-6 and TRBJ2-7, with D possibly matching TRBD1 (5 bases). Germline V gene sequence: CDR1 SGHDT, CDR2 YYEEEE. Between the trimmed V and J ends, which lost 4 bases and 2 bases, there was a span of 16 bases. This CDR3 comprises 15 residues. CDR3 bases: TGTGCCAGCAGCAGAAGACAGTTAATTCCCTACGAGCAGTACTTC. Translated, it gives CASSRRQLIPYEQYF.